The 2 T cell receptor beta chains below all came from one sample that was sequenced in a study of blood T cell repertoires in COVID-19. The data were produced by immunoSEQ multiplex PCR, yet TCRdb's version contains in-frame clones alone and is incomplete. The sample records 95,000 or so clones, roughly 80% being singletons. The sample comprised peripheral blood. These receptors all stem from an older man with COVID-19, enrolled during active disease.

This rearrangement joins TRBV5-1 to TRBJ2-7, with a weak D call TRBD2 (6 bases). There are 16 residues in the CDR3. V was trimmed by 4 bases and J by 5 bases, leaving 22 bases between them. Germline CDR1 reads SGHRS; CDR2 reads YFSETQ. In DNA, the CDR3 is TGCGCCAGCAGCCTGGGAAGTGGGCTAGCGAGCGACGAGCAGTACTTC. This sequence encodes CASSLGSGLASDEQYF.

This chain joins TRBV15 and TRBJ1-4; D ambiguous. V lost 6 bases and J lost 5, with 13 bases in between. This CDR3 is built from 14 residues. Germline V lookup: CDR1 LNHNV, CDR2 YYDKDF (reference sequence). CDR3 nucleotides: TGTGCCACCAGGAAGGAGCAGCCCAATGAAAAACTGTTTTTT. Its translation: CATRKEQPNEKLFF. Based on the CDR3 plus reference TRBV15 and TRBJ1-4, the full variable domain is DAMVIQNPRYQVTQFGKPVTLSCSQTLNHNVMYWYQQKSSQAPKLLFHYYDKDFNNEADTPDNFQSRRPNTSFCFLDIRSPGLGDTAMYLCATRKEQPNEKLFFGSGTQLSVL.